The rows below give T cell receptor beta chains drawn from one sample of a study of T cells after yellow fever vaccination. Using its own MiXCR run on the 5' RACE reads, TCRdb lists one record per CDR3 protein. The profile covers 550,000 or so distinct CDR3 sequences, with roughly 21% appearing a single time and 13% to 15% taken by the ten largest. The specimen comprised PBMCs, sampled 15 days after the yellow fever booster vaccination. The source of these receptors is a man under 40 who received the YFV17D yellow fever vaccine. Each CDR3 is given with its conserved first and last residue. A D gene is named only where the DNA matches it firmly. The size entry is marked missing in some rows and otherwise reads once, few, many or a size class.

V	J	size	D	CDR3	DNA
TRBV6-2/TRBV6-3	TRBJ2-6	NA	NA	CASSYPGGAGANVLTF	TGTGCCAGCAGTTACCCAGGCGGTGCTGGGGCCAACGTCCTGACTTTC
TRBV6-5	TRBJ2-7	few	TRBD2	CASSYSATSGKLEQYF	TGTGCCAGCAGTTACTCGGCGACTAGCGGGAAGTTGGAGCAGTACTTC
TRBV12-3/TRBV12-4	TRBJ2-3	NA	TRBD1	CASSNGQGAKDTQYF	TGTGCCAGCAGTAACGGACAGGGGGCTAAAGATACGCAGTATTTT
TRBV11-2	TRBJ2-3	few	NA	CASSYPTGSTDTQYF	TGTGCCAGCAGCTACCCGACAGGTAGCACAGATACGCAGTATTTT
TRBV20-1	TRBJ2-7	NA	TRBD1	CSAWGLDRSSYEQYF	TGCAGTGCTTGGGGCCTGGACAGGTCCTCCTACGAGCAGTACTTC
TRBV10-3	TRBJ2-3	few	NA	CATATDTQYF	TGTGCCACCGCGACAGATACGCAGTATTTT
TRBV5-4	TRBJ2-7	NA	NA	CASKLDSYEQYF	TGTGCCAGCAAGTTAGACTCCTACGAGCAGTACTTC
TRBV18	TRBJ2-5	NA	NA	CASSLRTDHQETQYF	TGTGCCAGCTCACTCCGGACGGATCACCAAGAGACCCAGTACTTC
TRBV9	TRBJ2-3	NA	NA	CASSAFGAVTDTQYF	TGTGCCAGCAGCGCGTTTGGGGCGGTAACAGATACGCAGTATTTT
TRBV5-4	TRBJ2-1	few	TRBD2	CASSLGGSSGREQFF	TGTGCCAGCAGCTTAGGCGGGAGTAGCGGAAGAGAGCAGTTCTTC
TRBV2	TRBJ2-1	NA	TRBD1	CASRRGTEYYNEQFF	TGTGCCAGCAGGAGAGGGACAGAATATTACAATGAGCAGTTCTTC
TRBV7-2	TRBJ2-5	few	TRBD2	CASRLAGGQDQYF	TGTGCCAGTCGGTTAGCGGGAGGGCAGGACCAGTACTTC
TRBV24-1	TRBJ2-3	NA	TRBD2	CATALSFVGGSTDTQYF	TGTGCCACCGCGCTATCCTTTGTGGGCGGGAGTACAGATACGCAGTATTTT
TRBV6-1	TRBJ2-3	few	NA	CASSRRAGSTDTQYF	TGTGCCAGCAGCCGGAGGGCTGGGAGCACAGATACGCAGTATTTT
TRBV10-3	TRBJ1-6	NA	NA	CAISVRGEDSPLHF	TGTGCCATCAGTGTGCGGGGGGAGGATTCACCCCTCCACTTT
TRBV7-9	TRBJ2-3	NA	NA	CASSGSKDTQYF	TGTGCCAGCAGCGGCAGTAAGGATACGCAGTATTTT
TRBV7-2	TRBJ1-5	many	NA	CASSSSGYQEPQHF	TGTGCCAGCAGCTCATCGGGGTATCAGGAGCCCCAGCATTTT
TRBV5-1	TRBJ2-6	NA	NA	CASSFAGSDSGANVLTF	TGCGCCAGCAGCTTCGCGGGGTCTGACTCTGGGGCCAACGTCCTGACTTTC
TRBV20-1	TRBJ1-1	many	NA	CSARANTEAFF	TGCAGTGCTAGAGCGAACACTGAAGCTTTCTTT
TRBV29-1	TRBJ2-1	NA	NA	CSVVPRSSYNEQFF	TGCAGCGTTGTCCCGCGGAGCTCCTACAATGAGCAGTTCTTC
TRBV28	TRBJ1-2	few	NA	CASSLLDSGYGYTF	TGTGCCAGCAGTCTCTTAGACAGCGGCTATGGCTACACCTTC
TRBV29-1	TRBJ2-7	few	NA	CSVELGGYEQYF	TGCAGCGTTGAATTAGGAGGCTACGAGCAGTACTTC
TRBV5-4	TRBJ2-1	few	TRBD2	CASSSTSGRALNEQFF	TGTGCCAGCAGCTCGACTAGCGGGAGGGCCTTGAATGAGCAGTTCTTC
TRBV20-1	TRBJ1-4	NA	NA	CSASSGGGNEKLFF	TGCAGTGCTAGTAGCGGGGGAGGTAATGAAAAACTGTTTTTT
TRBV25-1	TRBJ2-4	NA	TRBD1	CASSLTGAGNIQYF	TGTGCCAGCAGTTTAACAGGGGCAGGAAACATTCAGTACTTC
TRBV12-3/TRBV12-4	TRBJ2-7	NA	TRBD2	CASSTALAGVYYEQYF	TGTGCCAGCAGTACGGCACTAGCGGGAGTGTACTACGAGCAGTACTTC
TRBV12-3/TRBV12-4	TRBJ2-3	few	TRBD2	CASSLETSGSLTDTQYF	TGTGCCAGCAGTTTGGAGACTAGCGGGAGTCTCACAGATACGCAGTATTTT
TRBV7-2	TRBJ1-5	NA	TRBD1	CASSPGQAINQPQHF	TGTGCCAGCAGCCCGGGACAGGCGATCAATCAGCCCCAGCATTTT
TRBV12-3/TRBV12-4	TRBJ2-3	NA	NA	CASTKTDTQYF	TGTGCCAGCACCAAGACAGATACGCAGTATTTT
TRBV7-2	TRBJ2-7	NA	NA	CASSLAPAEPYEQYF	TGTGCCAGCAGCTTAGCTCCAGCGGAACCCTACGAGCAGTACTTC
TRBV10-1	TRBJ2-3	NA	NA	CASARTISQPDTQYF	TGCGCCAGTGCCCGAACGATATCCCAACCAGATACGCAGTATTTT
TRBV19	TRBJ2-7	once	TRBD2	CASSREGHNEQYF	TGTGCCAGTAGTCGGGAGGGCCATAACGAGCAGTACTTC
TRBV24-1	TRBJ2-2	once	TRBD1	CATTGQANTGELFF	TGTGCCACCACCGGACAGGCGAACACCGGGGAGCTGTTTTTT
TRBV4-2	TRBJ2-5	NA	NA	CASSQDWGEETQYF	TGTGCCAGCAGCCAAGATTGGGGGGAAGAGACCCAGTACTTC
TRBV19	TRBJ2-7	NA	TRBD1	CASSRGVGGTGSKQYF	TGTGCCAGTAGTCGGGGAGTCGGGGGGACAGGGAGCAAGCAGTACTTC
TRBV12-3/TRBV12-4	TRBJ2-2	NA	TRBD1	CASSPGTGSTGELFF	TGTGCCAGCAGTCCCGGGACAGGTTCCACCGGGGAGCTGTTTTTT
TRBV7-6	TRBJ1-1	NA	NA	CASRPKANTEAFF	TGTGCCAGCAGACCAAAGGCGAACACTGAAGCTTTCTTT
TRBV6-1	TRBJ1-1	NA	NA	CASSISLTNTEAFF	TGTGCCAGCAGTATAAGTCTCACGAACACTGAAGCTTTCTTT
TRBV20-1	TRBJ2-2	NA	NA	CSANRVNTGELFF	TGCAGTGCTAACAGGGTTAACACCGGGGAGCTGTTTTTT
TRBV29-1	TRBJ2-7	few	NA	CSVRSSTYEQYF	TGCAGCGTTCGGTCCAGTACCTACGAGCAGTACTTC
TRBV6-2/TRBV6-3	TRBJ2-1	NA	TRBD2	CASSRSGKWNEQFF	TGTGCCAGCAGCCGAAGCGGGAAGTGGAATGAGCAGTTCTTC
TRBV7-9	TRBJ1-5	NA	NA	CASSPSGQQSNQPQHF	TGTGCCAGCAGCCCCTCCGGGCAGCAAAGCAATCAGCCCCAGCATTTT
TRBV5-4	TRBJ2-2	NA	TRBD2	CASSFPGRRRTGELFF	TGTGCCAGCAGCTTTCCCGGGAGGCGGAGGACCGGGGAGCTGTTTTTT
TRBV3-1	TRBJ2-7	NA	NA	CASSQDKGTQYF	TGTGCCAGCAGCCAAGATAAGGGGACTCAGTACTTC
TRBV7-7	TRBJ2-5	NA	NA	CASSLLSLGEETQYF	TGTGCCAGCAGCCTACTAAGTCTAGGGGAAGAGACCCAGTACTTC
TRBV5-1	TRBJ2-7	NA	NA	CASSLEWGGYEQYF	TGCGCCAGCAGCTTGGAATGGGGCGGCTACGAGCAGTACTTC
TRBV20-1	TRBJ2-7	few	NA	CSAIRDTSYEQYF	TGCAGTGCTATCCGGGACACGTCCTACGAGCAGTACTTC
TRBV14	TRBJ2-1	few	NA	CASSQERGPPYNEQFF	TGTGCCAGCAGCCAAGAGAGGGGACCTCCCTACAATGAGCAGTTCTTC
TRBV20-1	TRBJ2-7	few	NA	CSARFGGRLYEQYF	TGCAGTGCTAGATTCGGGGGGCGGTTATACGAGCAGTACTTC
TRBV23-1	TRBJ2-1	few	NA	CASSRVFIRNEQFF	TGCGCCAGCAGTCGGGTTTTTATTCGGAATGAGCAGTTCTTC
TRBV30	TRBJ2-3	NA	NA	CAWSRRDNQGSTDTQYF	TGTGCCTGGAGTCGCCGAGACAACCAAGGAAGCACAGATACGCAGTATTTT
TRBV28	TRBJ2-3	NA	NA	CASRPLTDTQYF	TGTGCCAGCAGACCTTTAACAGATACGCAGTATTTT
TRBV7-9	TRBJ2-7	few	NA	CASSPEVEQYF	TGTGCCAGCAGCCCTGAGGTCGAGCAGTACTTC